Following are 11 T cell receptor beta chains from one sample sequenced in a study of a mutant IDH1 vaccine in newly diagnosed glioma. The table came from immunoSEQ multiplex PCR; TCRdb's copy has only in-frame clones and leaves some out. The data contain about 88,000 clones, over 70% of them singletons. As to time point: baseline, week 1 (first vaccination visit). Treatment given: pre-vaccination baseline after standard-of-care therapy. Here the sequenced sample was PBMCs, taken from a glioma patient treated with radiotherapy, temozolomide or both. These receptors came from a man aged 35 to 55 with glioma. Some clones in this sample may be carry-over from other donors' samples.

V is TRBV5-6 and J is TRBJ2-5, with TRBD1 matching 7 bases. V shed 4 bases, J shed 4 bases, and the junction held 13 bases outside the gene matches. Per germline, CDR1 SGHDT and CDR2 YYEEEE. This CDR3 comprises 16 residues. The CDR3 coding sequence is TGTGCCAGCAGCCTTTGGGGCAGGGGGATGGTAGAGACCCAGTACTTC. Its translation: CASSLWGRGMVETQYF.

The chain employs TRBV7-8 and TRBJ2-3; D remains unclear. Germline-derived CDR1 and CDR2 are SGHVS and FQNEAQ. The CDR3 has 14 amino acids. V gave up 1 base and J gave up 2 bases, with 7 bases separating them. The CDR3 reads CASSLGGPTDTQYF. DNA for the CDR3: TGTGCCAGCAGCTTAGGAGGTCCCACAGATACGCAGTATTTT.

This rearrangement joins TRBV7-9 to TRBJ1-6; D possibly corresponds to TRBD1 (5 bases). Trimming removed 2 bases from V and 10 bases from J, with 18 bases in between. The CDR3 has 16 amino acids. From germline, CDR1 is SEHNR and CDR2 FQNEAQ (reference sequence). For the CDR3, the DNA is TGTGCCAGCAGCTTATCTTACGGGGGGACTCGGTCACCCCTCCACTTT. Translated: CASSLSYGGTRSPLHF.

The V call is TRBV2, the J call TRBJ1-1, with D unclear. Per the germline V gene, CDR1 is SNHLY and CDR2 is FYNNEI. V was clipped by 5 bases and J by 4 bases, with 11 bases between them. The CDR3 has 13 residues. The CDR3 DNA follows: TGTGCCAGCAGTTGGGAGGGCGGCACTGAAGCTTTCTTT. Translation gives CASSWEGGTEAFF. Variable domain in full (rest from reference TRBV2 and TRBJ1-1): EPEVTQTPSHQVTQMGQEVILRCVPISNHLYFYWYRQILGQKVEFLVSFYNNEISEKSEIFDDQFSVERPDGSNFTLKIRSTKLEDSAMYFCASSWEGGTEAFFGQGTRLTVV.

Here the CDR3 reads CSVGSGRAGTDTQYF. The CDR3 bases are TGCAGCGTTGGTTCAGGGCGGGCGGGCACAGATACGCAGTATTTT. The rearrangement joins TRBV29-1 to TRBJ2-3; D may match TRBD1 or TRBD2 (5 bases each). Germline V CDR1 and CDR2: SQVTM, ANQGSEA. Trimming shortened V by 4 bases and J by 1 base, and 15 bases separated the two germline ends. CDR3 size: 15 residues.

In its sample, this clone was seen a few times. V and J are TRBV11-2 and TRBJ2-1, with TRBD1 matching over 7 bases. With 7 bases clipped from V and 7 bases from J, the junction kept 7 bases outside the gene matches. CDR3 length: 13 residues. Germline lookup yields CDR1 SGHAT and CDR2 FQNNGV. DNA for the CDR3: TGTGCCAGCACCCTTACAGGGGCTAATGAGCAGTTCTTC. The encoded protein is CASTLTGANEQFF.

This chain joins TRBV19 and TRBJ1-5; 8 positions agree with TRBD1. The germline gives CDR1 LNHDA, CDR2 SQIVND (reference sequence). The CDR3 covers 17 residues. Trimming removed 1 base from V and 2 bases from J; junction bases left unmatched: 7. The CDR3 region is CASSIVGRGRGNQPQHF. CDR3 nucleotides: TGTGCCAGTAGTATAGTCGGCAGGGGGCGCGGCAATCAGCCCCAGCATTTT.

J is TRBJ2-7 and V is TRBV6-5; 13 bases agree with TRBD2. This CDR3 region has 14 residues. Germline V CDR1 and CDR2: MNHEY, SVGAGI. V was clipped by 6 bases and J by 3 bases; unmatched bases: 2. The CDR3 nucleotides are TGTGCCAGCAGCCGGACTAGCGGGGGCTACGAGCAGTACTTC. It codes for CASSRTSGGYEQYF.

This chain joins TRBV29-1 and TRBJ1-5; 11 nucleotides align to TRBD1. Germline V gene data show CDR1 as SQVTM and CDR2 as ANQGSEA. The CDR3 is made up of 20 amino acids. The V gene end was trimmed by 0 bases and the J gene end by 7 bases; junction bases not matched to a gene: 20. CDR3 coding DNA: TGCAGCGTTGAAGATCTGGAGGACAGGGGGCTGTCGTGTGTTAGGCAGCCCCAGCATTTT. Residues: CSVEDLEDRGLSCVRQPQHF.

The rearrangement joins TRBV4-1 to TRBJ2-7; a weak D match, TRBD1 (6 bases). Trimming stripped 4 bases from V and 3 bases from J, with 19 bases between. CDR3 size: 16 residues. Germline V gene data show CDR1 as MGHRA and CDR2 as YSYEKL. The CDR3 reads CASSPSDSPLFYEQYF. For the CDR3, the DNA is TGCGCCAGCAGCCCATCGGACAGCCCGCTATTCTACGAGCAGTACTTC.

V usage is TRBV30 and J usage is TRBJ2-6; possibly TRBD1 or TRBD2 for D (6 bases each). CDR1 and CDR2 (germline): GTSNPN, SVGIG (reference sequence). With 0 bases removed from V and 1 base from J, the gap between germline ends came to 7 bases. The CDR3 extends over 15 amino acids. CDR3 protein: CAWSVGGSGANVLTF. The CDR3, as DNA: TGTGCCTGGAGTGTAGGGGGGTCTGGGGCCAACGTCCTGACTTTC.